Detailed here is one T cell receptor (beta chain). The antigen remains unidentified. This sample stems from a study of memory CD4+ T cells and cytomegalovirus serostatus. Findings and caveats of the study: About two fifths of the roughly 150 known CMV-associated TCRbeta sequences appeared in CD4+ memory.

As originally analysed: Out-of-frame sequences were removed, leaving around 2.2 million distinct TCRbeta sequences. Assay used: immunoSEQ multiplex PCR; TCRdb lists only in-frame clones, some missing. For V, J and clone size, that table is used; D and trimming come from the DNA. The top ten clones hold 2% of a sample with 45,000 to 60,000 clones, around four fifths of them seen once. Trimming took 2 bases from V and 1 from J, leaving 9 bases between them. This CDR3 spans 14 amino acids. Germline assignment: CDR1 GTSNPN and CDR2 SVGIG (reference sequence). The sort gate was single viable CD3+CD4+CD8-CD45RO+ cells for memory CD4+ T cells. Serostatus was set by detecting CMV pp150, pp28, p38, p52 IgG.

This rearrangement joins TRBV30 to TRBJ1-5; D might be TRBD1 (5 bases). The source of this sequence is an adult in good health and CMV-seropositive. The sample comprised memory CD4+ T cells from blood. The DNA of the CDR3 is TGTGCCTGGAGTCCAGGGCGCAGCAATCAGCCCCAGCATTTT. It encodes CAWSPGRSNQPQHF.